Following are 2 T cell receptor beta chains from one sample sequenced in a study of shared clonotypes between healthy human individuals. Libraries were prepared by immunoSEQ multiplex PCR; TCRdb keeps only in-frame clonotypes and omits some of them. The sample shows about 2.4 million clones, around 90% of them seen only once. Specimen: naive CD4+ T cells sorted from blood. Subset described: CD45RA+ positively selected. The source is a man aged 18 to 30 in good health.

The V gene is TRBV5-1, the J gene TRBJ2-1; a weak D match, TRBD1 (5 bases). Germline CDR1 is SGHRS and CDR2 is YFSETQ. This CDR3 is built from 16 residues. The V and J ends lost 0 bases and 2 bases respectively, with 12 bases between them. For the CDR3, the DNA is TGCGCCAGCAGCTTGGTCCAGGGTAATCCCTACAATGAGCAGTTCTTC. Its protein is CASSLVQGNPYNEQFF.

The J gene is TRBJ2-5, the V gene TRBV7-2; D possibly corresponds to TRBD2 (5 bases). The ends were cut back, 6 bases at V and 5 bases at J, with 16 bases in the middle. Germline loops: CDR1 SGHTA, CDR2 FQGNSA. This CDR3 has 14 residues. CDR3 sequence reads: CASRGSGNRETQYF. The CDR3 coding sequence is TGTGCCAGCAGGGGATCGGGGAACCGGGAGACCCAGTACTTC.